The source of this T cell receptor beta chain is a study of cytomegalovirus exposure and HLA in healthy donors. With 60 Vbeta and 13 Jbeta primers, the PCR was carried out. Profiling relied on immunoSEQ multiplex PCR, and the TCRdb table lists in-frame clones only, not all of them. The sample contains roughly 130,000 clones, about four fifths of which appear only once. The germline V gene has CDR1 GTSNPN and CDR2 SVGIG (reference sequence). V shed 7 bases and J shed 3 bases, with 13 bases lying between them. The CDR3 is 13 residues long. The sequencing sample was made of PBMCs. The TCR was taken from a man aged 30 to 45 in good health and CMV-seronegative. This chain uses TRBV30 with TRBJ1-5; D may be TRBD1 (5 bases). The CDR3 DNA reads TGTGCCTACACGGACGGACACAATCAGCCCCAGCATTTT. It codes for CAYTDGHNQPQHF. Based on the CDR3 plus reference TRBV30 and TRBJ1-5, the full variable domain is SQTIHQWPATLVQPVGSPLSLECTVEGTSNPNLYWYRQAAGRGLQLLFYSVGIGQISSEVPQNLSASRPQDRQFILSSKKLLLSDSGFYLCAYTDGHNQPQHFGDGTRLSIL.